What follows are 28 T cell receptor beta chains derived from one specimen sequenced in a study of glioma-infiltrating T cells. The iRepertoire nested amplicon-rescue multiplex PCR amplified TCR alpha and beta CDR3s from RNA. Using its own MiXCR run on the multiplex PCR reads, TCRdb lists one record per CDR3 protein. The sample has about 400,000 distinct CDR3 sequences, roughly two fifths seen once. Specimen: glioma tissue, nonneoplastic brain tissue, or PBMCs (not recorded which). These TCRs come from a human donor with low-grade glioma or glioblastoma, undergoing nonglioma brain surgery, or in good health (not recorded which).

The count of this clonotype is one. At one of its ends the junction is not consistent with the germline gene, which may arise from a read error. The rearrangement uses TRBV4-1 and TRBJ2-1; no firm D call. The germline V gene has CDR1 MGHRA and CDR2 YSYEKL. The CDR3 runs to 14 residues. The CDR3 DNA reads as TGCGCCAGCAGCCGCTTTGACGGATACAATAAGCAGTTCTTC. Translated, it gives CASSRFDGYNKQFF.

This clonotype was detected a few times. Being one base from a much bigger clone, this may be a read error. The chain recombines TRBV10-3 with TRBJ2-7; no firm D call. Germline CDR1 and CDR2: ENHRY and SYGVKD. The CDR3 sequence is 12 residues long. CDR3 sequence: CAISDPAYKQYF. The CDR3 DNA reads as TGTGCCATCAGTGACCCAGCCTACAAGCAGTACTTC.

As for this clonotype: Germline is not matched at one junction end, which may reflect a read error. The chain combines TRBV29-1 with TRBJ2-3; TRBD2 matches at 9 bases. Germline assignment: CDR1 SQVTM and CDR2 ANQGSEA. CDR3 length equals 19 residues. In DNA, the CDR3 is TGCAGCTTTGAAGAGTGGAAAAGAGCGGGAGGCATGAGAGGGGATACGCAGTATTTT. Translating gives CSFEEWKRAGGMRGDTQYF.

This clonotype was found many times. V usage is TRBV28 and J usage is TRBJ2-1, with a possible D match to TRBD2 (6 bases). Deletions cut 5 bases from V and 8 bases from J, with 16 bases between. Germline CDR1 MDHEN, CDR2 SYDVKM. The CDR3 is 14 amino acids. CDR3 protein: CASSPFREFDEQFF. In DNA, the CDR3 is TGTGCCAGCAGTCCCTTCCGGGAGTTCGATGAGCAGTTCTTC.

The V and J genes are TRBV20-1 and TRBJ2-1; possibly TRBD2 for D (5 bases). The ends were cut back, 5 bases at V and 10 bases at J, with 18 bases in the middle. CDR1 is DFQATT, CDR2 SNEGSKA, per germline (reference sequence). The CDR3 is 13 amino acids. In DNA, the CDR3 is TGCAGTGCTTGGACCGGGGTCCTAAGAGAGCAGTTCTTC. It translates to CSAWTGVLREQFF.

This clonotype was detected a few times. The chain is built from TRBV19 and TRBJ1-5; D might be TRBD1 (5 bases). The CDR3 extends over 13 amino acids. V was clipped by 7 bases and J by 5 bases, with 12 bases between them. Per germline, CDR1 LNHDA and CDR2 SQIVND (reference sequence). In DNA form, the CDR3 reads TGTGCCAGTACGGGCGGGGACCATCAGCCCCAGCATTTT. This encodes CASTGGDHQPQHF.

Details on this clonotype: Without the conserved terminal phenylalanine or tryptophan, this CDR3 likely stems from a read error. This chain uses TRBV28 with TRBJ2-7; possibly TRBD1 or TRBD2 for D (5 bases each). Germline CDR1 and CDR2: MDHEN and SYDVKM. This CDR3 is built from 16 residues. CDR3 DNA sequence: TGTGCCTGCAGTTTTGCCTCCTGGGGGAACTCCTACGAGCAGTACTAC. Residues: CACSFASWGNSYEQYY.

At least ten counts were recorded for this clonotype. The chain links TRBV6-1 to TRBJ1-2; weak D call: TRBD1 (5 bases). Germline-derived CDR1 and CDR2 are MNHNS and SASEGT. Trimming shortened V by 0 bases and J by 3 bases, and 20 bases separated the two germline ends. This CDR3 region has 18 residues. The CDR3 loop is CASSEALMGLDNYYGYTF. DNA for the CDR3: TGTGCCAGCAGTGAAGCGCTTATGGGTTTGGACAACTACTATGGCTACACCTTC.

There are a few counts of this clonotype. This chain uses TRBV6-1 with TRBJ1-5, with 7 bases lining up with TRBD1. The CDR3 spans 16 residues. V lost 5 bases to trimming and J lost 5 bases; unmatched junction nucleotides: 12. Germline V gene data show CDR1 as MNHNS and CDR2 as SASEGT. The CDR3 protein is CASSPPTGPLDQPQHF. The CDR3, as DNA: TGTGCCAGCAGTCCTCCGACAGGGCCACTCGATCAGCCCCAGCATTTT.

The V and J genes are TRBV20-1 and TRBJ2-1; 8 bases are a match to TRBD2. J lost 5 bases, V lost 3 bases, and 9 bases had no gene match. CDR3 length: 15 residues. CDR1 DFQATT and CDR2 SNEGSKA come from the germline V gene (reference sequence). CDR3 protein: CSARSGLARDNEQFF. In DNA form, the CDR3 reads TGCAGTGCTAGGTCAGGACTAGCCCGTGACAATGAGCAGTTCTTC.

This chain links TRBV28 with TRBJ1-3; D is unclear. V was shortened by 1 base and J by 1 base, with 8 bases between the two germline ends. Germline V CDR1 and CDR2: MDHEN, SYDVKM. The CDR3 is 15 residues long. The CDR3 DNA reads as TGTGCCAGCAGTTTATACCCGACGTCTGGAAACACCATATATTTT. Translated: CASSLYPTSGNTIYF.

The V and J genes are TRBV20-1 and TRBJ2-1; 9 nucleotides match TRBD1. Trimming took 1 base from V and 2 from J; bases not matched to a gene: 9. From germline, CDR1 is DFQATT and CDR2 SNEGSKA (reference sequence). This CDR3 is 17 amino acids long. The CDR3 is CSARVWGQGETYNEQFF. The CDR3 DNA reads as TGCAGTGCTAGAGTATGGGGACAGGGAGAGACCTACAATGAGCAGTTCTTC.

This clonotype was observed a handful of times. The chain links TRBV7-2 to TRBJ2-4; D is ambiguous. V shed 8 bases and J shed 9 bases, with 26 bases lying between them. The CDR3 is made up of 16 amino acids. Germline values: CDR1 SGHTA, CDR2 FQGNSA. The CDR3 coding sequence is TGTGCCAGCCTCCCCACGCCAGCTAGTGACTTGGGCATTCAGTACTTC. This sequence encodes CASLPTPASDLGIQYF.

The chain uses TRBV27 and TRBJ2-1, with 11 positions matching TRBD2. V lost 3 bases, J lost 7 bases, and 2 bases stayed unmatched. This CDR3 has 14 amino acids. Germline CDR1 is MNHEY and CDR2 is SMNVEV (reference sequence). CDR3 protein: CASSFGTSGNEQFF. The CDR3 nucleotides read TGTGCCAGCAGTTTTGGGACTAGCGGAAATGAGCAGTTCTTC.

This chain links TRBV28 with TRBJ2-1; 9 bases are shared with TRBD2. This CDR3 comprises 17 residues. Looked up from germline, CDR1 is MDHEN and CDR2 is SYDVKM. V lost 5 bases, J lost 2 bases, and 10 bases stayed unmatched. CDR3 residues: CASSTTPVAGAYNEQFF. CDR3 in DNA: TGTGCCAGCAGTACCACCCCGGTAGCGGGAGCCTACAATGAGCAGTTCTTC.

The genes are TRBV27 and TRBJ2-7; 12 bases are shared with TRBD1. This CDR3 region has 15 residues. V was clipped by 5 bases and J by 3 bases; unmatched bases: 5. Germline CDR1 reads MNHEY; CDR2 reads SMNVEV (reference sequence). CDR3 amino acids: CASSPGTGGIYEQYF. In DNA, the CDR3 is TGTGCCAGCAGTCCCGGGACAGGGGGCATCTACGAGCAGTACTTC.

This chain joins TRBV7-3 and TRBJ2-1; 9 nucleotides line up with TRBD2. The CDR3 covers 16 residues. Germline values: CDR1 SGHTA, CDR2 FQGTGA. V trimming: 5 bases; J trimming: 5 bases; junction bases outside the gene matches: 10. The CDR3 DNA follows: TGTGCCAGCAGCCCCCAAGGTGCGGGAGGGGACAATGAGCAGTTCTTC. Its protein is CASSPQGAGGDNEQFF.

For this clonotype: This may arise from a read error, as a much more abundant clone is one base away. The CDR3 sequence is CASILSGVNTEAFF. In nucleotides, the CDR3 is TGTGCCAGCATTTTATCAGGAGTGAACACTGAAGCTTTCTTT. This chain links TRBV27 with TRBJ1-1; D not resolved. The CDR3 covers 14 residues. The germline CDR1 and CDR2 sequences are MNHEY and SMNVEV (reference sequence).

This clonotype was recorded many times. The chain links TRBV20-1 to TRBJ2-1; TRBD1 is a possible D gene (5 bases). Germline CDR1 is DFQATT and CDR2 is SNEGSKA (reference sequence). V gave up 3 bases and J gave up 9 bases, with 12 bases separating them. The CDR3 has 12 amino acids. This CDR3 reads CSASQGFSEQFF. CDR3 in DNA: TGCAGTGCTAGCCAGGGTTTTAGTGAGCAGTTCTTC.

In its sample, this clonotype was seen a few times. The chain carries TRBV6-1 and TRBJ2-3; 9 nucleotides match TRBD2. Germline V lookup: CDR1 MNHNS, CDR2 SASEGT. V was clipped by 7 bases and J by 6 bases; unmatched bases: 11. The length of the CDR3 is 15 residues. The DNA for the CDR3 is TGTGCCAGCACCCCTAGCGGGATAAGAGGGGATACGCAGTATTTT. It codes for CASTPSGIRGDTQYF.

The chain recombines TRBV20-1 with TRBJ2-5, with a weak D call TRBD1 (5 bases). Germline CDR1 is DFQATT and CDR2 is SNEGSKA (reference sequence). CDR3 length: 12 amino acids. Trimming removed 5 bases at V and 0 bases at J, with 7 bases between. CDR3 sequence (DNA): TGCAGTGCTGGGGCTTACCAAGAGACCCAGTACTTC. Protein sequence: CSAGAYQETQYF.

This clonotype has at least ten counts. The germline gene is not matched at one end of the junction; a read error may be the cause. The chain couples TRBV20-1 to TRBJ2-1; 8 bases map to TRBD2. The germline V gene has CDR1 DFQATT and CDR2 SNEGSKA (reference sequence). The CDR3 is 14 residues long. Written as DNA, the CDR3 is TGCAGTGCCAGAGGGACTAGGAAATACAATGAGCAGTTCTTC. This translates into CSARGTRKYNEQFF.

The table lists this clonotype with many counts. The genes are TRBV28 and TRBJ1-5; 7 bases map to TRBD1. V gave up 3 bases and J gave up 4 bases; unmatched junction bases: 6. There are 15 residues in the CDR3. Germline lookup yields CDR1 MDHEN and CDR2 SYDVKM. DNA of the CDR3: TGTGCCAGCAGTTTCCAGACAGGGCCTAATCAGCCCCAGCATTTT. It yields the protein CASSFQTGPNQPQHF.

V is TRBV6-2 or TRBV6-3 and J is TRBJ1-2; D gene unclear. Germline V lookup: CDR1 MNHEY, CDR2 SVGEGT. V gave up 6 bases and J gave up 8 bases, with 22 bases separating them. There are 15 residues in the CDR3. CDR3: CASSLSDGVLGGYTF. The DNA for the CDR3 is TGTGCCAGCAGCCTGTCCGACGGGGTCCTAGGAGGCTACACCTTC.

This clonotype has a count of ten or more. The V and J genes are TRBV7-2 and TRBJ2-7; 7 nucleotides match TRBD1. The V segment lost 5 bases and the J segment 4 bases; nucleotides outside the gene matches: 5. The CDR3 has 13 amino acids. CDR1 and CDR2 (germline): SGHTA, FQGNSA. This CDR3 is CASSRGGLYEQYF. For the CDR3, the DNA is TGTGCCAGCAGCCGAGGGGGCTTATACGAGCAGTACTTC.

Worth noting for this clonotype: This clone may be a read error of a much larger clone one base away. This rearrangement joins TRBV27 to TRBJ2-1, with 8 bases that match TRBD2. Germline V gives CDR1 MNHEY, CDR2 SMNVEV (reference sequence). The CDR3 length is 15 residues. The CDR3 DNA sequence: TGTGCCAGCATGGAATCAGCGGGAGCGGGCAATGAGCGGTTCTTC. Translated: CASMESAGAGNERFF.

CDR3 DNA sequence: TGTGCCAGCAGCCAAGATGACAGATCTCAGCCCCAGCATTTT. Translated, it gives CASSQDDRSQPQHF. The chain uses TRBV4-2 and TRBJ1-5, with TRBD1 as a possible D gene (5 bases). This CDR3 spans 14 amino acids. Germline assignment: CDR1 LGHNA and CDR2 YNFKEQ. V was shortened by 0 bases and J by 6 bases, with 9 bases between the two germline ends.

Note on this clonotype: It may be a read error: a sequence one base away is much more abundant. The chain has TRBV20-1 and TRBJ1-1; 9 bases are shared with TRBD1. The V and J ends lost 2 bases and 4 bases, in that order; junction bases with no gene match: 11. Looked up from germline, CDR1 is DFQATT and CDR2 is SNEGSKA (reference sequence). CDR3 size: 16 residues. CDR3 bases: TGCAGTGCTAGAAATCTACAGGGGGCTGTGAGCACTGAAGCTTTCTTT. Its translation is CSARNLQGAVSTEAFF.